This record covers a single TCR beta chain. Source study methods: Amplification from reference gene primers served as the basis for estimated nucleated cell counts. Sequencing used immunoSEQ multiplex PCR; TCRdb keeps in-frame clones, though not all of them. D and trimming come from the DNA, and the V and J calls and clone size come from that table. The repertoire holds fewer than 50,000 clones, with 83% as singletons. These data belong to a study of blood T cell repertoires in COVID-19. Study background: Acute-phase and convalescent COVID-19 samples originated in the United States, Italy and Spain. The analysed material was cDNA or gDNA that came from T cells, B-cell-depleted T cells, or PBMCs.

V was pared by 5 bases and J by 5 bases, with 10 bases between. Germline lookup yields CDR1 SEHNR and CDR2 FQNEAQ (reference sequence). The CDR3 sequence is 13 residues long. Material: peripheral blood. This clonotype originated in a human donor in a cohort sampled during active COVID-19. The rearrangement uses TRBV7-9 and TRBJ1-5; the D is unclear. CDR3 nucleotide sequence: TGTGCCAGCAGCCCCGGGCGGGATCAGCCCCAGCATTTT. It translates to CASSPGRDQPQHF.